A selection of T cell receptor beta chains follows, all from one sample in a study of cytomegalovirus exposure and HLA in healthy donors. Assay: immunoSEQ multiplex PCR; the TCRdb copy retains only in-frame clones and omits some. The table has fewer than 65,000 clones, under 85% seen once. Input material: PBMCs. Receptor source: a man aged 50-60 years in good health and CMV-seronegative. Each CDR3 is given with its conserved first and last residue. Each record gives: CDR3 DNA, CDR3 protein, J gene, clone size, CDR3 length, V gene, D gene. A D gene is named only where the DNA matches it firmly. For some rows the clone size is stated as once, few or many, or as a class when expanded; others skip it.

DNA: TGTGCCAGCAGTGAACAGGTTTCCAACACCGGGGAGCTGTTTTTT; CDR3: CASSEQVSNTGELFF; J: TRBJ2-2; size: -; length: 15; V: TRBV2; D: -
DNA: TGTGCCAGCAGCCCTAGTCGGAAGGGGACAGATACGCAGTATTTT; CDR3: CASSPSRKGTDTQYF; J: TRBJ2-3; size: -; length: 15; V: TRBV7-9; D: -
DNA: TGTGCCAGAAGCGAGCCGGAAACTAATGAAAAACTGTTTTTT; CDR3: CARSEPETNEKLFF; J: TRBJ1-4; size: -; length: 14; V: TRBV19; D: -
DNA: TGTGCCAGCAGCTCGGGGACTAGCGGTGGGTTCGAGCAGTACTTC; CDR3: CASSSGTSGGFEQYF; J: TRBJ2-7; size: -; length: 15; V: TRBV7-9; D: TRBD2
DNA: TGTGCCAGCAGCTTATTAGCCGCTAGCACAGATACGCAGTATTTT; CDR3: CASSLLAASTDTQYF; J: TRBJ2-3; size: -; length: 15; V: TRBV7-3; D: -
DNA: TGTGCCTCGTCCGGGGTAACTAATGAAAAACTGTTTTTT; CDR3: CASSGVTNEKLFF; J: TRBJ1-4; size: -; length: 13; V: TRBV30; D: -
DNA: TGTGCCAGCAGTTCCTCCGGCGAGCAGTACTTC; CDR3: CASSSSGEQYF; J: TRBJ2-7; size: -; length: 11; V: TRBV27; D: -
DNA: TGTGCCAGCAGCGGGACTTCGGGTGAGCAGTTCTTC; CDR3: CASSGTSGEQFF; J: TRBJ2-1; size: -; length: 12; V: TRBV11-3; D: -
DNA: TGCGCCAGCAGCCCAGGAGGGGTGACAGTGGCTGGGGCCAACGTCCTGACTTTC; CDR3: CASSPGGVTVAGANVLTF; J: TRBJ2-6; size: -; length: 18; V: TRBV5-1; D: -
DNA: TGTGCCACCAGCAGAGATCTGGACAGGGGCAATCAGCCCCAGCATTTT; CDR3: CATSRDLDRGNQPQHF; J: TRBJ1-5; size: -; length: 16; V: TRBV15; D: TRBD1
DNA: TGTGCCAGCAGCCTAGCGGGGGGGCAGTACTTC; CDR3: CASSLAGGQYF; J: TRBJ2-7; size: -; length: 11; V: TRBV14; D: TRBD2
DNA: TGTGCCAGCAGCTTCACAAGGACTAGCGGGGACCTGTACCAAGAGACCCAGTACTTC; CDR3: CASSFTRTSGDLYQETQYF; J: TRBJ2-5; size: -; length: 19; V: TRBV7-3; D: TRBD2
DNA: TGTGCCAGCAGGACCTTTGGGGCAGGGGTGGGGGAGACCCAGTACTTC; CDR3: CASRTFGAGVGETQYF; J: TRBJ2-5; size: -; length: 16; V: TRBV2; D: -
DNA: TGTGCCAGCAGCGTAGCTTTAAGTGGTGGCAGGCTCTACGAGCAGTACTTC; CDR3: CASSVALSGGRLYEQYF; J: TRBJ2-7; size: few; length: 17; V: TRBV9; D: -
DNA: TGCAGCGCTTCGCAAGCAGGGGGCTCCTACGAGCAGTACTTC; CDR3: CSASQAGGSYEQYF; J: TRBJ2-7; size: -; length: 14; V: TRBV29-1; D: TRBD1
DNA: TGTGCTAGCAGCCTGTACAGAAACACTGAAGCTTTCTTT; CDR3: CASSLYRNTEAFF; J: TRBJ1-1; size: -; length: 13; V: TRBV7-7; D: -
DNA: TGTGCCAGCAGTCCTAGTGGACAGGATCAGCCCCAGCATTTT; CDR3: CASSPSGQDQPQHF; J: TRBJ1-5; size: -; length: 14; V: TRBV27; D: TRBD1
DNA: TGTGCCAGCAGCTTGGGCCTATCTGTGGATGAGCAGTTCTTC; CDR3: CASSLGLSVDEQFF; J: TRBJ2-1; size: -; length: 14; V: TRBV5-4; D: -
DNA: TGTGCCAGCAGTTACTCGATTTACGGGGACACCTACGAGCAGTACTTC; CDR3: CASSYSIYGDTYEQYF; J: TRBJ2-7; size: -; length: 16; V: TRBV6-5; D: -
DNA: TGTGCCAGCAGCGTAGGGGGGCTGTCTGCTCAGCCCCAGCATTTT; CDR3: CASSVGGLSAQPQHF; J: TRBJ1-5; size: -; length: 15; V: TRBV9; D: -
DNA: TGTGCCAGCAGCCCGCCAAGGGGGAATCCGACCGAGCAGTACTTC; CDR3: CASSPPRGNPTEQYF; J: TRBJ2-7; size: once; length: 15; V: TRBV7-9; D: -
DNA: TGCGCCAGCGAAGGAACAGGTCGGAACACTGAAGCTTTCTTT; CDR3: CASEGTGRNTEAFF; J: TRBJ1-1; size: few; length: 14; V: TRBV4-1; D: -
DNA: TGTGCCAGCAGCTCTTCTTATCCGGGACAGCACTCCACCGGGGAGCTGTTTTTT; CDR3: CASSSSYPGQHSTGELFF; J: TRBJ2-2; size: -; length: 18; V: TRBV7-6; D: TRBD1
DNA: TGTGCCAGCAGCGTAGGGGCCCTCAACACAGATACGCAGTATTTT; CDR3: CASSVGALNTDTQYF; J: TRBJ2-3; size: -; length: 15; V: TRBV9; D: -
DNA: TGTGCCAGCAGCTTAGTACTGGCGGGGAGGGCTGAAGCTTTCTTT; CDR3: CASSLVLAGRAEAFF; J: TRBJ1-1; size: once; length: 15; V: TRBV7-8; D: -
DNA: TGTGCCAGCAGCTCACTGGGGTCCCCGGCGGGGGCTGAGCAGTTCTTC; CDR3: CASSSLGSPAGAEQFF; J: TRBJ2-1; size: -; length: 16; V: TRBV7-2; D: -
DNA: TGCGCCAGCAGCTTAAATACGGGGGGGCCATACGAGCAGTACTTC; CDR3: CASSLNTGGPYEQYF; J: TRBJ2-7; size: once; length: 15; V: TRBV5-1; D: TRBD2
DNA: TGTGCCAGCAGCTTGGACCGGAATGAAAAACTGTTTTTT; CDR3: CASSLDRNEKLFF; J: TRBJ1-4; size: -; length: 13; V: TRBV5-4; D: -
DNA: TGTGCCAGCGAGGGAACCGGGGAGCTGTTTTTT; CDR3: CASEGTGELFF; J: TRBJ2-2; size: once; length: 11; V: TRBV7-9; D: -
DNA: TGTGCCAGCAGTAAGGGAGGGAATGAAAAACTGTTTTTT; CDR3: CASSKGGNEKLFF; J: TRBJ1-4; size: -; length: 13; V: TRBV6-5; D: -
DNA: TGTGCCAGCAGCGAGAACAGGGGAAACACCATATATTTT; CDR3: CASSENRGNTIYF; J: TRBJ1-3; size: -; length: 13; V: TRBV9; D: -
DNA: TGTGCCAGTGGGGGCTTCGGGAACACTGAAGCTTTCTTT; CDR3: CASGGFGNTEAFF; J: TRBJ1-1; size: -; length: 13; V: TRBV19; D: -
DNA: TGTGCCAGCAGTGCAGGACAGGGAGGGACTGAAGCTTTCTTT; CDR3: CASSAGQGGTEAFF; J: TRBJ1-1; size: medium-sized; length: 14; V: TRBV6-4; D: TRBD1
DNA: TGTGCCATCAGTGAGCGGGGGGCCCCCACCGGGGAGCTGTTTTTT; CDR3: CAISERGAPTGELFF; J: TRBJ2-2; size: -; length: 15; V: TRBV10-3; D: -
DNA: TGTGCCAGCAGGGAGGGGAATGGCTACACCTTC; CDR3: CASREGNGYTF; J: TRBJ1-2; size: -; length: 11; V: TRBV9; D: -
DNA: TGTGCCAGCAGCCAAGAACAGGGGGCGCCTGGAAACACCATATATTTT; CDR3: CASSQEQGAPGNTIYF; J: TRBJ1-3; size: -; length: 16; V: TRBV4-2; D: TRBD1
DNA: TGTGCCAGCAGCAAGGGACCGGGACAGGGGTGCGCGGTAGCCAAAAACATTCAGTACTTC; CDR3: CASSKGPGQGCAVAKNIQYF; J: TRBJ2-4; size: -; length: 20; V: TRBV21-1; D: -
DNA: TGTGCCAGCTCCCCTCTCCTGGGGGGAGGTACCGGGGAGCTGTTTTTT; CDR3: CASSPLLGGGTGELFF; J: TRBJ2-2; size: few; length: 16; V: TRBV7-3; D: -
DNA: TGTGCCAGCAGCTCCGGGACTAGCGGTTTGGATACGCAGTATTTT; CDR3: CASSSGTSGLDTQYF; J: TRBJ2-3; size: -; length: 15; V: TRBV5-4; D: TRBD2
DNA: TGCGCCAGCAGCCAAACACCTAGCGAGCAGTACTTC; CDR3: CASSQTPSEQYF; J: TRBJ2-7; size: -; length: 12; V: TRBV4-1; D: -
DNA: TGTGCCAGCAGTCCGACAGGCAACTATGGCTACACCTTC; CDR3: CASSPTGNYGYTF; J: TRBJ1-2; size: -; length: 13; V: TRBV6-5; D: -
DNA: TGTGCCAGTAGTGTAGACCAGGACACTGAAGCTTTCTTT; CDR3: CASSVDQDTEAFF; J: TRBJ1-1; size: -; length: 13; V: TRBV19; D: -
DNA: TGTGCCTGGGGACAGGGGAACACCATATATTTT; CDR3: CAWGQGNTIYF; J: TRBJ1-3; size: -; length: 11; V: TRBV30; D: TRBD1
DNA: TGTGCCAGCAGGGGGACAGCGAACTATGGCTACACCTTC; CDR3: CASRGTANYGYTF; J: TRBJ1-2; size: few; length: 13; V: TRBV28; D: TRBD1
DNA: TGTGCCAGCAGCCTCAGTCTCCGGGACAGGGATGATAATGAGCAGTTCTTC; CDR3: CASSLSLRDRDDNEQFF; J: TRBJ2-1; size: -; length: 17; V: TRBV7-3; D: TRBD1
DNA: TGTGCCAGCAGCTTGGGTTTGCCGGGGGATTGGTCTGGGGCCAACGTCCTGACTTTC; CDR3: CASSLGLPGDWSGANVLTF; J: TRBJ2-6; size: few; length: 19; V: TRBV5-5; D: -
DNA: TGTGCCAGCAACACTCGGGAGTCAGAGCAGTACTTC; CDR3: CASNTRESEQYF; J: TRBJ2-7; size: few; length: 12; V: TRBV2; D: -
DNA: TGTGCCTGGAACCGCGGGGACACAGATACGCAGTATTTT; CDR3: CAWNRGDTDTQYF; J: TRBJ2-3; size: few; length: 13; V: TRBV30; D: -
DNA: TGTGCCAGCAGTTTCTATAGCAATCAGCCCCAGCATTTT; CDR3: CASSFYSNQPQHF; J: TRBJ1-5; size: -; length: 13; V: TRBV27; D: -
DNA: TGTGCCAGCAGCTTAACCAGGGCTGGTAACAATGAGCAGTTCTTC; CDR3: CASSLTRAGNNEQFF; J: TRBJ2-1; size: -; length: 15; V: TRBV7-3; D: -
DNA: TGCAGCGTTGAGAGGGTGGGACTAGCGACCGGGGAGCTGTTTTTT; CDR3: CSVERVGLATGELFF; J: TRBJ2-2; size: -; length: 15; V: TRBV29-1; D: TRBD2
DNA: TGTGCCAGCAGTGATGACAGGGGGCGTAAGGAGACCCAGTACTTC; CDR3: CASSDDRGRKETQYF; J: TRBJ2-5; size: few; length: 15; V: TRBV6-1; D: TRBD1
DNA: TGTGCCAGCAGCTTCGGGAGGGCCGGGGAGCTGTTTTTT; CDR3: CASSFGRAGELFF; J: TRBJ2-2; size: -; length: 13; V: TRBV7-3; D: TRBD2
DNA: TGTGCCAGCAGTGCGGACAGGGGGCGGGAGACCCAGTACTTC; CDR3: CASSADRGRETQYF; J: TRBJ2-5; size: -; length: 14; V: TRBV2; D: TRBD1
DNA: TGTGCCAGCAGTACCTACTACGGAGGAGAGACCCAGTACTTC; CDR3: CASSTYYGGETQYF; J: TRBJ2-5; size: -; length: 14; V: TRBV6-5; D: -
DNA: TGTGCCAGCAGCCGAACACCTTCCTACGAGCAGTACTTC; CDR3: CASSRTPSYEQYF; J: TRBJ2-7; size: once; length: 13; V: TRBV5-5; D: -
DNA: TGCAGCGTCGACACCTACACTGAAGCTTTCTTT; CDR3: CSVDTYTEAFF; J: TRBJ1-1; size: -; length: 11; V: TRBV29-1; D: -
DNA: TGTGCCAGCAGTGACGACTATGGCTACACCTTC; CDR3: CASSDDYGYTF; J: TRBJ1-2; size: few; length: 11; V: TRBV2; D: -
DNA: TGTGCCAGCAGCGGGCGGGGGAACACTGAAGCTTTCTTT; CDR3: CASSGRGNTEAFF; J: TRBJ1-1; size: -; length: 13; V: TRBV5-4; D: -